The next 16 T cell receptor beta chains were all read from a single sample in a study of T cell responses to AZD1222 COVID-19 vaccine. Some clones are missing from TCRdb's copy, which holds only in-frame ones; the method was immunoSEQ multiplex PCR. The data show some 150,000 clones, approximately 90% seen once. The source was peripheral blood, collected 28 days after the second AZD1222 dose. All receptors come from an adult who received the AZD1222 COVID-19 vaccine.

The V and J genes are TRBV7-3 and TRBJ2-7, with 7 bases identical to TRBD1. This CDR3 is 14 amino acids long. After removal of 5 bases from V and 3 bases from J, the junction contained 7 bases not matched to a gene. Germline values: CDR1 SGHTA, CDR2 FQGTGA. The CDR3 is CASSKTGTDYEQYF. The CDR3 DNA reads TGTGCCAGCAGCAAGACGGGGACAGACTACGAGCAGTACTTC.

This rearrangement joins TRBV27 to TRBJ2-3; 8 nucleotides line up with TRBD2. In germline, CDR1 is MNHEY, CDR2 SMNVEV (reference sequence). The V segment lost 1 base and the J segment 4 bases; nucleotides outside the gene matches: 7. This CDR3 is 16 amino acids long. CDR3 loop: CASSLFLAGLPDTQYF. The CDR3 nucleotides read TGTGCCAGCAGTTTATTCCTAGCGGGCCTACCAGATACGCAGTATTTT.

This chain uses TRBV19 with TRBJ1-5; D may be TRBD1 (5 bases). The CDR3 has 16 residues. The germline V and J ends were trimmed by 10 bases and 2 bases, with 21 bases remaining between them. Germline V lookup: CDR1 LNHDA, CDR2 SQIVND (reference sequence). The CDR3 loop is CATSMGGRQGNQPQHF. The CDR3 nucleotides are TGTGCCACAAGTATGGGGGGACGGCAGGGCAATCAGCCCCAGCATTTT.

The chain combines TRBV5-6 with TRBJ1-1; D is uncertain. Germline V gene sequence: CDR1 SGHDT, CDR2 YYEEEE. The CDR3 extends over 15 amino acids. The V and J ends lost 1 base and 5 bases respectively, with 15 bases between them. The CDR3 sequence: CASSLFGPRGTEAFF. CDR3 in DNA: TGTGCCAGCAGCTTGTTCGGACCTCGGGGTACTGAAGCTTTCTTT.

The chain couples TRBV5-1 to TRBJ2-7; TRBD2 aligns across 11 bases. There are 15 residues in the CDR3. Trimming took 6 bases from V and 3 from J; bases not matched to a gene: 8. CDR1 SGHRS and CDR2 YFSETQ come from the germline V gene. The chain's CDR3 is CASTWTSGLDYEQYF. In nucleotides, the CDR3 is TGCGCCAGCACCTGGACTAGCGGGTTAGACTACGAGCAGTACTTC. Full variable domain (remainder filled in from reference TRBV5-1 and TRBJ2-7): KAGVTQTPRYLIKTRGQQVTLSCSPISGHRSVSWYQQTPGQGLQFLFEYFSETQRNKGNFPGRFSGRQFSNSRSEMNVSTLELGDSALYLCASTWTSGLDYEQYFGPGTRLTVT.

This clone has just one count. The chain recombines TRBV7-9 with TRBJ1-1; 8 bases are shared with TRBD1. CDR1 and CDR2 (germline): SEHNR, FQNEAQ (reference sequence). The CDR3 spans 15 residues. The V and J ends lost 5 bases and 1 base, in that order; junction bases with no gene match: 6. Here the CDR3 reads CASSPRQGPNTEAFF. For the CDR3, the DNA is TGTGCCAGCAGCCCCCGACAGGGGCCGAACACTGAAGCTTTCTTT.

The genes are TRBV24-1 and TRBJ2-1; TRBD2 aligns across 14 bases. Germline V gene data show CDR1 as KGHDR and CDR2 as SFDVKD. This CDR3 has 20 amino acids. With V trimmed by 3 bases and J by 4 bases, 13 bases remained unmatched. CDR3 bases: TGTGCCACCAGTGATCGAGGGGGGACTAGCGGGAGAATAAATTACAATGAGCAGTTCTTC. Its protein is CATSDRGGTSGRINYNEQFF.

This chain joins TRBV6-2 or TRBV6-3 and TRBJ2-1, with 7 bases fitting TRBD2. Germline lookup yields CDR1 MNHEY and CDR2 SVGEGT. CDR3 length equals 17 residues. Trimming cost V 6 bases and J 0 bases; bases outside gene matches: 11. The CDR3 sequence is CASSPPGGLSSYNEQFF. In DNA form, the CDR3 reads TGTGCCAGCAGCCCCCCGGGGGGACTTAGCTCCTACAATGAGCAGTTCTTC.

The V and J genes are TRBV30 and TRBJ2-5; D is unresolved. This CDR3 comprises 14 residues. Germline V gives CDR1 GTSNPN, CDR2 SVGIG (reference sequence). V was cut by 2 bases and J by 1 base, with 11 bases left in between. The CDR3 loop reads CAWSRHGSQETQYF. DNA for the CDR3: TGTGCCTGGAGTAGGCACGGCTCCCAAGAGACCCAGTACTTC.

V and J are TRBV7-9 and TRBJ1-6; D possibly corresponds to TRBD1 (5 bases). Germline values: CDR1 SEHNR, CDR2 FQNEAQ (reference sequence). The ends were cut back, 3 bases at V and 4 bases at J, with 10 bases in the middle. The CDR3 contains 15 residues. CDR3 region: CASSLPGRYNSPLHF. The CDR3 nucleotides read TGTGCCAGCAGCTTGCCAGGGAGGTATAATTCACCCCTCCACTTT.

The chain couples TRBV7-9 to TRBJ1-1; D gene ambiguous. V was pared by 1 base and J by 4 bases, with 7 bases between. In germline, CDR1 is SEHNR, CDR2 FQNEAQ (reference sequence). This CDR3 spans 13 amino acids. The CDR3, as DNA: TGTGCCAGCAGCTTAGTACAGCCCACTGAAGCTTTCTTT. Its protein is CASSLVQPTEAFF.

CDR3 DNA sequence: TGTGCCAGCAGCGCCCAGCCGGACTACAATGAGCAGTTCTTC. Its protein product is CASSAQPDYNEQFF. The gene calls are TRBV9 and TRBJ2-1; D uncertain. V lost 3 bases, J lost 3 bases, and 10 bases lay in between. The CDR3 is 14 residues long. The germline CDR1 and CDR2 sequences are SGDLS and YYNGEE.

This chain joins TRBV7-2 and TRBJ1-1; the D gene is possibly TRBD1 (5 bases). Trimming removed 5 bases from V and 7 bases from J, with 11 bases in between. Germline assignment: CDR1 SGHTA and CDR2 FQGNSA. This CDR3 contains 12 residues. The CDR3: CASSPWGNEAFF. The CDR3 DNA follows: TGTGCCAGCAGCCCTTGGGGGAATGAAGCTTTCTTT. Looking up the rest from reference TRBV7-2 and TRBJ1-1 gives the full variable domain: GAGVSQSPSNKVTEKGKDVELRCDPISGHTALYWYRQSLGQGLEFLIYFQGNSAPDKSGLPSDRFSAERTGGSVSTLTIQRTQQEDSAVYLCASSPWGNEAFFGQGTRLTVV.

With respect to this clone: The same CDR3 can be traced to other DNA sequences in this sample. The chain employs TRBV7-2 and TRBJ1-1, with D perhaps matching TRBD1 (6 bases). The CDR3 length is 14 residues. Germline assignment: CDR1 SGHTA and CDR2 FQGNSA. V was cut by 0 bases and J by 1 base, with 6 bases left in between. The chain's CDR3 is CASSLAGANTEAFF. Written as DNA, the CDR3 is TGTGCCAGCAGCTTAGCGGGGGCGAACACTGAAGCTTTCTTT.

For the CDR3, the DNA is TGTGCCAGCAGCTTAGATATCGGCTTCTCCTACGAGCAGTACTTC. This sequence encodes CASSLDIGFSYEQYF. The chain carries TRBV7-6 and TRBJ2-7; D not certain. Germline V gene lookup returns CDR1 SGHVS and CDR2 FNYEAQ. The V and J ends lost 1 base and 0 bases respectively, with 10 bases between them. This CDR3 has 15 residues.

In this sample, this clone turned up once. This sequence joins TRBV16 and TRBJ1-1; D remains unclear. The CDR3 length is 15 residues. The germline V gene encodes CDR1 KGHSY and CDR2 FQNENV. V was trimmed by 0 bases and J by 2 bases, leaving 10 bases between them. The CDR3: CASSQSAVRNTEAFF. As DNA, the CDR3 is TGTGCCAGCAGCCAATCTGCGGTACGTAACACTGAAGCTTTCTTT. Looking up the rest from reference TRBV16 and TRBJ1-1 gives the full variable domain: GEEVAQTPKHLVRGEGQKAKLYCAPIKGHSYVFWYQQVLKNEFKFLISFQNENVFDETGMPKERFSAKCLPNSPCSLEIQATKLEDSAVYFCASSQSAVRNTEAFFGQGTRLTVV.